This note documents a single TCR beta chain sequence. Its antigen is not identified. The data belong to a study of CD8 T cells in Susac syndrome. General observations from the study: In Susac syndrome, the CD4+ T cell repertoires did not show clonal expansion.

The RNA input was about 0.5 to 1 ug, and it was reverse transcribed with random hexamers. TCRdb used MiXCR to reprocess the immunoSEQ multiplex PCR reads, holding one entry per CDR3 protein. The sample consists of under 200,000 distinct CDR3 sequences, roughly 95% of them appearing once. Germline values: CDR1 SGHVS, CDR2 FQNEAQ. The V end was cut by 4 bases, the J end by 2 bases, with 14 bases between. CDR3 size: 15 residues. The gene calls are TRBV7-8 and TRBJ1-2, with D possibly TRBD1 on 5 matching bases. The clonotype comes from a human donor with Susac syndrome. The sequencing input was CD4+ T cells from PBMCs. The CDR3 sequence is CASSSGGGHNYGYTF. CDR3 bases: TGTGCCAGCAGCTCCGGGGGGGGTCACAACTATGGCTACACCTTC. Full variable domain (outside the CDR3, taken from reference TRBV7-8 and TRBJ1-2): GAGVSQSPRYKVAKRGQDVALRCDPISGHVSLFWYQQALGQGPEFLTYFQNEAQLDKSGLPSDRFFAERPEGSVSTLKIQRTQQEDSAVYLCASSSGGGHNYGYTFGSGTRLTVV.